The rows below give T cell receptor beta chains drawn from one sample of a study of memory CD4+ T cells and cytomegalovirus serostatus. Libraries were prepared by immunoSEQ multiplex PCR; TCRdb keeps only in-frame clonotypes and omits some of them. The sample consists of 38,000 or so clones, about four fifths of them appearing once. Sequencing used memory CD4+ T cells from blood. These receptors were obtained from an adult in good health and CMV-seronegative. The CDR3 runs from the conserved cysteine through the conserved F or W. The D gene is left open where the match is weak. Clone size appears in some rows only: once, few, many, or a class for an expanded clone.

TRBV7-9	.	TRBJ2-5	.	TGTGCCAGCAGCGCTCAGGGGGGTAGAGAGACCCAGTACTTC	CASSAQGGRETQYF
TRBV19	.	TRBJ2-3	.	TGTGCCAGTAGTATCGGGTCGTCTAGCACAGATACGCAGTATTTT	CASSIGSSSTDTQYF
TRBV29-1	.	TRBJ1-4	.	TGCAGCGTTGAAGATCGGGGGATCGGTGAAAAACTGTTTTTT	CSVEDRGIGEKLFF
TRBV30	.	TRBJ1-5	.	TGTGCCTGGAGTGACCCCCAATTGGGGTGGGCGCAGCCCCAGCATTTT	CAWSDPQLGWAQPQHF
TRBV7-6	.	TRBJ2-5	.	TGTGCCAGCAGCTTTCTGGGAGAGACCCAGTACTTC	CASSFLGETQYF
TRBV21-1	.	TRBJ2-3	.	TGTGCCAGCAGATGGGACACTTGGGACACAGATACGCAGTATTTT	CASRWDTWDTDTQYF
TRBV4-1	once	TRBJ1-2	.	TGCGCCAGCAGCCAAGAAGGTAGCTTCGGTTACTATGGCTACACCTTC	CASSQEGSFGYYGYTF
TRBV7-9	.	TRBJ1-2	.	TGTGCCAGCAGCTCCCTTTCGGGCGGTCACTATGGCTACACCTTC	CASSSLSGGHYGYTF
TRBV6-1	.	TRBJ1-1	.	TGTGCCAGCAAACAGAACACTGAAGCTTTCTTT	CASKQNTEAFF
TRBV7-2	.	TRBJ2-5	.	TGTGCCAGCAGCTCCCCGGAGACCCAGTACTTC	CASSSPETQYF
TRBV6-1	.	TRBJ2-7	TRBD1	TGTGCCAGCAGGAAAACCGGGACAGGGGTCTACGAGCAGTACTTC	CASRKTGTGVYEQYF
TRBV18	.	TRBJ1-2	.	TGTGCCAGCTCAAGGCGGGTCGACACAACTAACTATGGCTACACCTTC	CASSRRVDTTNYGYTF
TRBV15	once	TRBJ2-2	.	TGTGCCACCAGCAGAGATCTAGGAGGGGCAGTCACCGGGGAGCTGTTTTTT	CATSRDLGGAVTGELFF
TRBV5-1	.	TRBJ2-3	.	TGCGCCAGCAGTGGGGGAGATACGCAGTATTTT	CASSGGDTQYF
TRBV19	once	TRBJ2-1	TRBD2	TGTGCCAGTAGTCGAACCGGGACTAGATCGAACGAGCAGTTCTTC	CASSRTGTRSNEQFF
TRBV4-3	.	TRBJ1-2	.	TGCGCCAGCAGCCAAGAGTTCGCGGGTGGCTACACCTTC	CASSQEFAGGYTF
TRBV4-3	.	TRBJ2-5	TRBD2	TGCGCCAGCAGCCAAAGCGGGGGGAAACAAGAGACCCAGTACTTC	CASSQSGGKQETQYF
TRBV7-2	once	TRBJ1-4	TRBD1	TGTGCCAGCACCGGACAGGGATTGGGGAATGAAAAACTGTTTTTT	CASTGQGLGNEKLFF